The text below deals with one T cell receptor beta chain. This clonotype was recorded a few times. Its recognized antigen is unknown. Base quality data are lacking; no much larger clone is found one base away. This entry comes from a study of T cell repertoires in cytomegalovirus infection (dated by TCRdb to between 2017 and 2020). A note on the overall study: The HLA type of each donor mattered for the analysis, because public TCR beta signatures pointed to carriage of CMV infection along with the matching HLA type. Results and caveats for the whole study, not just this receptor: Carriers of CMV infection plus the relevant HLA type were discriminated by the cumulative frequency of public TCR beta family members in the study cohort and in an independent roughly 370-donor cohort. The ex vivo response was dominated by HLA-C-restricted CMV-specific TCR beta clonotypes, and the single most frequent clonotype in two of eight donors was supplied by these HLA-C-restricted clonotypes.

Reads for this sample came from an Illumina HiSeq 1500. The public reads were reprocessed in TCRdb via fastp at Q25 and MiXCR, keeping in-frame beta chains. Entries are consolidated by CDR3 protein sequence, retaining the most common genes and DNA. The sample table shows hundreds of thousands of distinct CDR3 sequences, and 24% are seen once. The ten largest clones represent 6.5% to 10% of the sample. V is reduced by 6 bases and J by 5 bases, leaving a spacing of 13 bases between them. The CDR3, cysteine through phenylalanine, is 13 amino acids long. CDR3 DNA is the only sequence kept; it has 39 bases, read in frame from the first base. CDR1 and CDR2 (MNHNS, SASEGT) derive from the germline V gene.

Sequenced material: CD8+ T cells from PBMCs. The rearrangement combines TRBV6-1 with TRBJ1-1; the D segment could be TRBD1, given 5 matching bases. This clonotype was sampled from a human donor in good health (CMV status not recorded). Some clones in this sample may be carry-over from other donors' samples. Read as DNA, the sequence is TGTGCCAGCAGGAGGGGCCCCTTGACTGAAGCTTTCTTT. Translated, it reads CASRRGPLTEAFF.